This T cell receptor (beta chain) was sequenced during a study of cytomegalovirus exposure and HLA in healthy donors. The CDR3 is 15 amino acids. The V end lost 0 bases, the J end lost 3 bases, and 12 bases lay between the germline ends. Germline V lookup: CDR1 MNHEY, CDR2 SVGAGI. Regarding this clone: Its specificity is not known. The same CDR3 also results from other DNA sequences found in this sample.

13 Jbeta primers and 60 Vbeta primers were used for the PCR. Clones were read by immunoSEQ multiplex PCR, and TCRdb kept only the in-frame ones, dropping some. This sample contains about 110,000 clones. Study-level results: A link between a missense DCLRE1C variant and TCR beta V- and J-gene trimming emerged from a later analysis. Altogether, 150 or so TCR beta chains were recorded as cytomegalovirus-associated.

Sequenced: PBMCs. This receptor was identified in a man aged 45-65 years in good health and CMV-seronegative. The rearrangement links TRBV6-5 to TRBJ2-7; weak D call: TRBD1 (5 bases). This chain's CDR3 is CASSYSRIRGYEQYF. The DNA for the CDR3 is TGTGCCAGCAGTTACTCGCGGATAAGGGGCTACGAGCAGTACTTC.